The 27 T cell receptor beta chains in this list originate from one sample, sequenced in a study of shared clonotypes between healthy human individuals. TCRdb's table, derived via immunoSEQ multiplex PCR, lists solely in-frame clones and lacks some. The sample has about 960,000 clones, approximately 80% seen once. The sample taken for sequencing was memory CD4+ T cells sorted from blood. Subset given: CD45RA-negative fraction. These TCRs come from a man between 18 and 29 years old in good health.

The chain is built from TRBV4-1 and TRBJ2-7, with D possibly being TRBD2 (5 bases). Trimming took off 0 bases at V and 7 bases at J, with 22 bases between the two ends. In germline, CDR1 is MGHRA, CDR2 YSYEKL. The CDR3 has 17 residues. CDR3 sequence: CASSQDPGQIRPGEQYF. The CDR3 DNA follows: TGCGCCAGCAGCCAAGATCCGGGCCAAATTCGGCCGGGGGAGCAGTACTTC.

The chain employs TRBV7-2 and TRBJ2-7, with TRBD1 identical over 9 bases. Germline CDR1 reads SGHTA; CDR2 reads FQGNSA. There are 15 residues in the CDR3. The J segment lost 1 base and the V segment lost 5 bases, leaving 6 bases of the junction unmatched. The CDR3 sequence is CASSTSGTGSYEQYF. The CDR3 region has the DNA TGTGCCAGCAGCACCTCCGGGACAGGGTCCTACGAGCAGTACTTC.

This chain connects TRBV5-1 to TRBJ1-2, with 7 bases aligning to TRBD1. The V gene end was trimmed by 0 bases and the J gene end by 4 bases; junction bases not matched to a gene: 6. Germline V gene data show CDR1 as SGHRS and CDR2 as YFSETQ. The CDR3 sequence is 15 residues long. The CDR3 bases are TGCGCCAGCAGCTTGGATGGACAGGTGGGCTATGGCTACACCTTC. It is translated as CASSLDGQVGYGYTF. The whole variable domain, filled in from reference TRBV5-1 and TRBJ1-2, reads KAGVTQTPRYLIKTRGQQVTLSCSPISGHRSVSWYQQTPGQGLQFLFEYFSETQRNKGNFPGRFSGRQFSNSRSEMNVSTLELGDSALYLCASSLDGQVGYGYTFGSGTRLTVV.

This clone was detected a few times. J is TRBJ1-1 and V is TRBV7-9; no reliable D call. Germline-derived CDR1 and CDR2 are SEHNR and FQNEAQ (reference sequence). Trimming removed 3 bases from V and 4 bases from J, with 9 bases in between. This CDR3 is built from 13 residues. In DNA, the CDR3 is TGTGCCAGCAGCTTTGGCGGGCCCACTGAAGCTTTCTTT. Its translation: CASSFGGPTEAFF.

This clone was seen just once. The V gene is TRBV6-5, the J gene TRBJ2-7; D remains unclear. CDR1 and CDR2 (germline): MNHEY, SVGAGI. V was clipped by 7 bases and J by 6 bases, with 22 bases between them. This CDR3 contains 15 residues. The CDR3 reads CASTPQLAPFSEQYF. As DNA, the CDR3 is TGTGCCAGCACCCCCCAATTAGCCCCATTTAGCGAGCAGTACTTC.

This chain's CDR3 is CASSAGTSTYTGELFF. CDR3 nucleotide sequence: TGTGCCAGCAGTGCGGGGACTAGCACTTACACCGGGGAGCTGTTTTTT. The rearrangement uses TRBV2 and TRBJ2-2; 9 bases line up with TRBD2. The V gene end was trimmed by 4 bases and the J gene end by 3 bases; junction bases not matched to a gene: 6. CDR1 is SNHLY and CDR2 is FYNNEI in the germline V gene. The CDR3 extends over 16 amino acids.

The chain carries TRBV18 and TRBJ1-1, with 8 bases lining up with TRBD1. V lost 5 bases, J lost 1 base, and 6 bases stayed unmatched. CDR3 size: 15 residues. The V gene's germline CDR1 is KGHSH and CDR2 LQKENI. CDR3: CASSARGLGNTEAFF. The CDR3 nucleotides are TGTGCCAGCTCAGCCAGGGGGCTGGGGAACACTGAAGCTTTCTTT.

This rearrangement joins TRBV2 to TRBJ2-6; the D gene is possibly TRBD1 (6 bases). The CDR3 spans 18 residues. Germline-derived CDR1 and CDR2 are SNHLY and FYNNEI. V lost 4 bases, J lost 4 bases, and 20 bases lay in between. The CDR3 bases are TGTGCCAGCAGTGTGGAGGCAGGGGAAATGCGGGGGGCCAACGTCCTGACTTTC. This encodes CASSVEAGEMRGANVLTF. Complete variable domain (other parts from reference TRBV2 and TRBJ2-6): EPEVTQTPSHQVTQMGQEVILRCVPISNHLYFYWYRQILGQKVEFLVSFYNNEISEKSEIFDDQFSVERPDGSNFTLKIRSTKLEDSAMYFCASSVEAGEMRGANVLTFGAGSRLTVL.

The chain couples TRBV5-4 to TRBJ2-7; possible D gene TRBD1, 6 bases. Per germline, CDR1 SGHNT and CDR2 YYREEE (reference sequence). V gave up 4 bases and J gave up 5 bases, with 19 bases separating them. This CDR3 spans 15 amino acids. This chain's CDR3 is CASSPTGGQRNEQYF. DNA for the CDR3: TGTGCCAGCAGCCCGACAGGTGGGCAGAGGAACGAGCAGTACTTC.

CDR3 protein: CASSQLQGNSPLHF. In DNA, the CDR3 is TGCGCCAGCAGCCAGTTACAAGGGAATTCACCCCTCCACTTT. The V and J genes are TRBV4-1 and TRBJ1-6; D unresolved. The CDR3 is 14 residues long. V was shortened by 3 bases and J by 7 bases, with 10 bases between the two germline ends. CDR1 and CDR2 from the germline V gene are MGHRA and YSYEKL.

The chain recombines TRBV27 with TRBJ1-2; TRBD1 matches 8 bases. CDR3 length: 16 amino acids. CDR1 is MNHEY and CDR2 is SMNVEV in the germline V gene (reference sequence). V was pared by 5 bases and J by 4 bases, with 12 bases of the junction left unmatched. The CDR3 here is CASSLTPDRDPYGYTF. In nucleotides, the CDR3 is TGTGCCAGCAGTCTTACCCCGGACAGGGACCCCTATGGCTACACCTTC.

On this clone: The sample has other DNA sequences that encode this CDR3 too. The CDR3 sequence is CASSLSGGAETQYF. CDR3 DNA sequence: TGCGCCAGCAGCTTGAGCGGGGGAGCAGAGACCCAGTACTTC. The chain combines TRBV5-1 with TRBJ2-5, with 8 bases matching TRBD2. The CDR3 runs 14 residues. The J segment lost 4 bases and the V segment lost 1 base, leaving 3 bases of the junction unmatched. The germline V gene has CDR1 SGHRS and CDR2 YFSETQ.

V is TRBV2 and J is TRBJ2-3; D is tentatively TRBD1 or TRBD2 (6 bases each). V lost 8 bases to trimming and J lost 2 bases, with 20 bases between them. This CDR3 is 16 amino acids long. Germline V gene sequence: CDR1 SNHLY, CDR2 FYNNEI. The CDR3 sequence is CASRSGGGRDTDTQYF. CDR3 bases: TGTGCCAGCCGATCCGGAGGGGGACGAGACACAGATACGCAGTATTTT.

The CDR3 is CASHWGTNEKLFF. CDR3 DNA sequence: TGTGCCAGCCATTGGGGGACAAATGAAAAACTGTTTTTT. The V and J genes are TRBV2 and TRBJ1-4, with D possibly being TRBD1 (6 bases). Germline CDR1 reads SNHLY; CDR2 reads FYNNEI. The CDR3 has 13 amino acids. Deletions cut 8 bases from V and 5 bases from J, with 12 bases between.

In its sample, this clone was seen a few times. The rearrangement uses TRBV16 and TRBJ2-3; no firm D call. CDR1 is KGHSY and CDR2 is FQNENV in the germline V gene. Trimming removed 2 bases at V and 2 bases at J, with 14 bases between. The CDR3 runs 16 residues. CDR3: CASSQGSSTLTDTQYF. The CDR3 bases are TGTGCCAGCAGCCAAGGAAGCTCAACCCTCACAGATACGCAGTATTTT. The full variable domain, rest sourced from reference TRBV16 and TRBJ2-3, is GEEVAQTPKHLVRGEGQKAKLYCAPIKGHSYVFWYQQVLKNEFKFLISFQNENVFDETGMPKERFSAKCLPNSPCSLEIQATKLEDSAVYFCASSQGSSTLTDTQYFGPGTRLTVL.

With regard to this clone: This sample includes further DNA sequences coding for the same CDR3. The gene calls are TRBV28 and TRBJ1-2; tentative D call: TRBD1 (5 bases). The CDR3 extends over 14 amino acids. The V gene lost 2 bases and the J gene lost 5 bases, with 12 bases spanning the gap. Germline loops: CDR1 MDHEN, CDR2 SYDVKM. In DNA, the CDR3 is TGTGCCAGCAGTTTAAGCCGGGGCGGGTATGGCTACACCTTC. Translated: CASSLSRGGYGYTF.

The gene calls are TRBV25-1 and TRBJ2-3; 10 nucleotides align to TRBD1. The CDR3 has 16 amino acids. Unmatched junction bases numbered 10, after V lost 6 bases and J lost 4 bases. Germline CDR1 MGHDK, CDR2 SYGVNS. CDR3: CASRQKVGQGPDTQYF. Here the CDR3 DNA reads TGTGCCAGCAGACAGAAGGTGGGACAGGGGCCAGATACGCAGTATTTT.

On this clone: Distinct nucleotide sequences in the sample also encode this CDR3. The rearrangement joins TRBV5-1 to TRBJ2-1; D not certain. CDR1 and CDR2 (germline): SGHRS, YFSETQ. This CDR3 region has 14 residues. Trimming left V 0 bases short and J 4 bases short, with 8 bases between. The CDR3 sequence: CASSLGSSYNEQFF. As DNA, the CDR3 is TGCGCCAGCAGCTTGGGGTCCAGTTACAATGAGCAGTTCTTC.

As for this clone: The junction shows a germline mismatch at one end, possibly a read error. The chain combines TRBV7-7 with TRBJ2-5; possible D gene TRBD1, 7 bases. Germline-derived CDR1 and CDR2 are SSHAT and FNYEAQ (reference sequence). CDR3 length: 16 residues. The CDR3 is CASSLVAGGPVETQYF. In DNA form, the CDR3 reads TGTGCTAGCAGCTTAGTCGCAGGGGGGCCGGTAGAGACCCAGTACTTC.

The chain combines TRBV28 with TRBJ2-6; D is unclear. The CDR3 has 18 amino acids. V dropped 1 base and J dropped 0 bases, with 13 bases sitting between them. Germline assignment: CDR1 MDHEN and CDR2 SYDVKM. This CDR3 reads CASSLSSRASSGANVLTF. CDR3 bases: TGTGCCAGCAGTTTATCCTCAAGGGCTAGCTCTGGGGCCAACGTCCTGACTTTC. The full variable domain, its missing parts supplied by reference TRBV28 and TRBJ2-6, is DVKVTQSSRYLVKRTGEKVFLECVQDMDHENMFWYRQDPGLGLRLIYFSYDVKMKEKGDIPEGYSVSREKKERFSLILESASTNQTSMYLCASSLSSRASSGANVLTFGAGSRLTVL.

CDR3 loop: CASREGNRVEAFF. The CDR3 DNA follows: TGTGCCAGCAGGGAGGGGAACAGGGTCGAAGCTTTCTTT. The rearrangement uses TRBV6-6 and TRBJ1-1; TRBD1 is a possible D gene (6 bases). The germline gives CDR1 MNHNY, CDR2 SVGAGI (reference sequence). The CDR3 runs 13 residues. Deletions cut 6 bases from V and 8 bases from J, with 16 bases between.

This chain joins TRBV19 and TRBJ2-3; D unclear. The V gene lost 3 bases and the J gene lost 1 base, with 8 bases spanning the gap. CDR1 is LNHDA and CDR2 is SQIVND in the germline V gene (reference sequence). The CDR3 sequence is 14 residues long. CDR3 bases: TGTGCCAGTAGTATTGGAAGAGGCACAGATACGCAGTATTTT. This gives the protein CASSIGRGTDTQYF.

This clone appeared a few times. The chain carries TRBV5-6 and TRBJ1-2; 7 bases fit TRBD1. Germline values: CDR1 SGHDT, CDR2 YYEEEE. This CDR3 is 14 amino acids long. Trimming took 4 bases from V and 4 from J; bases not matched to a gene: 7. The CDR3 region is CASSNGQVGYGYTF. The CDR3 coding sequence is TGTGCCAGCAGCAACGGACAGGTGGGCTATGGCTACACCTTC.

The genes are TRBV20-1 and TRBJ1-1; D not certain. V was pared by 3 bases and J by 6 bases, with 8 bases between. Germline V lookup: CDR1 DFQATT, CDR2 SNEGSKA (reference sequence). The CDR3 is 11 amino acids. The chain's CDR3 is CSASASPEAFF. CDR3 nucleotides: TGCAGTGCTAGCGCAAGTCCTGAAGCTTTCTTT.

The chain joins TRBV27 to TRBJ2-7; 8 positions agree with TRBD2. The CDR3 has 14 residues. V was clipped by 7 bases and J by 3 bases; unmatched bases: 8. Germline CDR1 is MNHEY and CDR2 is SMNVEV (reference sequence). CDR3: CASTRGGNLYEQYF. The CDR3 DNA reads as TGTGCCAGCACTCGGGGGGGGAACCTCTACGAGCAGTACTTC.

The chain employs TRBV27 and TRBJ2-7, with D tentatively TRBD2 (7 bases). The germline V gene encodes CDR1 MNHEY and CDR2 SMNVEV (reference sequence). V lost 3 bases to trimming and J lost 3 bases, with 12 bases between them. The CDR3 length is 14 residues. CDR3 bases: TGTGCCAGCAGTTTCGGGGGGCAGGTCTACGAGCAGTACTTC. Amino acid sequence: CASSFGGQVYEQYF.

The V and J genes are TRBV5-4 and TRBJ2-3, with 7 bases that match TRBD2. CDR3 length: 15 residues. The V and J ends lost 1 base and 2 bases, in that order; junction bases with no gene match: 4. The germline V gene has CDR1 SGHNT and CDR2 YYREEE (reference sequence). The CDR3 is CASSLITSVTDTQYF. The CDR3 nucleotides read TGTGCCAGCAGCTTGATCACTAGCGTCACAGATACGCAGTATTTT.